This TCR beta chain comes out of a study of OX40 agonist ivuxolimab in advanced cancers. Study-wide context: The diagnoses of dose-escalation patients were hepatocellular carcinoma, melanoma, renal cell or head and neck cancer.

In regard to this clone: What it recognizes is unknown.

Patients with autoimmune history or systemic immunosuppression were excluded. General observations from the study: Averaging showed that CD8+ T cells had more expanded clones than CD4+ did.

The table came from immunoSEQ multiplex PCR; TCRdb's copy has only in-frame clones and leaves some out. Of some 10,000 clones in the sample, approximately 79% are singletons; the top ten hold over 30%. Trimming took 3 bases from V and 1 from J, leaving 7 bases between them. Germline assignment: CDR1 KGHSH and CDR2 LQKENI. This CDR3 comprises 14 residues. The sequences come from CD4+ or CD8+ T cells sorted from blood, collected in a trial of the OX40 agonist ivuxolimab. The J gene is TRBJ1-5, the V gene TRBV18, with no clear D. The sequence came from an adult with an advanced solid tumor such as melanoma, head and neck, liver or kidney cancer. In DNA form, the CDR3 reads TGTGCCAGCTCACCGGGATGGAGCAATCAGCCCCAGCATTTT. Translation: CASSPGWSNQPQHF.